This TCR beta chain was documented in a study of T cells after yellow fever vaccination (dated by TCRdb to about 2019). Study-level background: Memory subsets (EM, EMRA, CM and Tscm) were sorted on a BD FACS Aria III using CD3, CD45RA, CCR7 and CD95 staining. Blood samples were taken at several timepoints before and after primary and secondary immunization, and bulk PBMC replicates and cell subsets were isolated. Two healthy male donors made up the cohort, one aged 18 to 30 years and the other aged 30 to 40 years. To track T-cell clones before and after primary and booster YFV17D yellow fever vaccination, bulk TCR alpha and beta repertoires were sequenced longitudinally. Sorting of memory subsets took place on days 0, 15 and 45 and at 18 months after primary vaccination, as well as on days 0, 15 and 45 after the 30-year booster. Libraries from fractions with low cell numbers were prepared with the SMART-Seq v4 Ultra Low Input RNA kit.

The germline V gene provides CDR1 SGHTA and CDR2 FQGTGA. From the cysteine up to the phenylalanine, the CDR3 has a length of 15 residues. Solely the CDR3 DNA is kept, with 45 bases framed from the first base. V is reduced by 2 bases and J by 1 base, leaving a spacing of 11 bases between them. General findings and caveats noted by the study authors: In the sorted memory subsets on day 0, nearly all vaccine-responding clonotypes were below the level of detection. Computational filtering was required because FACS-sorted repertoires could contain abundant contaminating clonotypes from the bulk population. The secondary T-cell response was found to be weaker but faster than the primary response, with a peak reached on day 5 rather than on day 15. Because the study included only a couple of donors, the extent to which the findings can be generalized is limited. A small fraction of clonotypes appeared in both the CD4 and CD8 compartments, likely as a result of convergent recombination. Most clones expanded after primary vaccination (approximately 97% of CD4 and around nine tenths of CD8) were re-detected after the booster, suggesting that broad memory maintenance occurred.

This clonotype was counted ten times or more. No clone much larger than this one lies a single base away; base qualities are absent. The treatment or condition label on this specimen signifies: live attenuated yellow fever vaccine strain. A standard Ficoll-Paque protocol was used to isolate PBMCs from peripheral blood. RNA from sorted memory subsets was extracted with the RNeasy Micro Kit. These reads were obtained on an Illumina NovaSeq 6000. TCR cDNA was synthesized by 5'RACE template switching, through which a universal primer site and unique molecular identifiers were introduced. Priming of cDNA synthesis was performed from both the TCR alpha and TCR beta constant segments. Libraries were amplified in two PCR steps, with sample barcodes and sequencing adapters added in the second step. Sequencing of libraries was done on Illumina HiSeq 2500 (2x100 bp) or NovaSeq (2x150 bp). The study's own analysis went as follows. Demultiplexing of reads and collapsing into UMI consensus sequences were performed with MIGEC, and V(D)J alignment was carried out with MiXCR. Using edgeR on replicate PBMC samples, clonotypes were called vaccine-responding if FDR was below 0.01 and the log2 fold change was above 5 up to day 15. CD4 or CD8 identity was assigned to each bulk clonotype according to whether the clonotype was present at higher abundance in the sequenced CD4 repertoire or the sequenced CD8 repertoire. To estimate the distribution of each clone across memory phenotypes, clonotype frequencies in memory subsets were weighted by FACS-sorted cell numbers. In-frame beta chains were kept once TCRdb had trimmed the public reads at Q25 with fastp and called clones with MiXCR. One record per CDR3 amino acid sequence lists the most common genes and DNA. In this record, the V and J calls reflect TCRdb's handling and not the investigators' own analysis. The sample contains around 56,000 distinct CDR3 sequences, about 5.2% of them found a single time. The top ten clones comprise around a third of the sample.

The source of this sequence is a young man who received the YFV17D yellow fever vaccine. The specimen was PBMCs, either bulk or a sorted T-cell subset (CD4+, CD8+, memory, or dextramer-sorted; not recorded which), collected on the day of the yellow fever booster vaccination. Here the chain combines TRBV7-3 and TRBJ2-5, with the D gene too uncertain to name. Here the CDR3 is given as CASSLGASAQETQYF. DNA sequence: TGTGCCAGCAGCTTAGGCGCGTCGGCCCAAGAGACCCAGTACTTC.